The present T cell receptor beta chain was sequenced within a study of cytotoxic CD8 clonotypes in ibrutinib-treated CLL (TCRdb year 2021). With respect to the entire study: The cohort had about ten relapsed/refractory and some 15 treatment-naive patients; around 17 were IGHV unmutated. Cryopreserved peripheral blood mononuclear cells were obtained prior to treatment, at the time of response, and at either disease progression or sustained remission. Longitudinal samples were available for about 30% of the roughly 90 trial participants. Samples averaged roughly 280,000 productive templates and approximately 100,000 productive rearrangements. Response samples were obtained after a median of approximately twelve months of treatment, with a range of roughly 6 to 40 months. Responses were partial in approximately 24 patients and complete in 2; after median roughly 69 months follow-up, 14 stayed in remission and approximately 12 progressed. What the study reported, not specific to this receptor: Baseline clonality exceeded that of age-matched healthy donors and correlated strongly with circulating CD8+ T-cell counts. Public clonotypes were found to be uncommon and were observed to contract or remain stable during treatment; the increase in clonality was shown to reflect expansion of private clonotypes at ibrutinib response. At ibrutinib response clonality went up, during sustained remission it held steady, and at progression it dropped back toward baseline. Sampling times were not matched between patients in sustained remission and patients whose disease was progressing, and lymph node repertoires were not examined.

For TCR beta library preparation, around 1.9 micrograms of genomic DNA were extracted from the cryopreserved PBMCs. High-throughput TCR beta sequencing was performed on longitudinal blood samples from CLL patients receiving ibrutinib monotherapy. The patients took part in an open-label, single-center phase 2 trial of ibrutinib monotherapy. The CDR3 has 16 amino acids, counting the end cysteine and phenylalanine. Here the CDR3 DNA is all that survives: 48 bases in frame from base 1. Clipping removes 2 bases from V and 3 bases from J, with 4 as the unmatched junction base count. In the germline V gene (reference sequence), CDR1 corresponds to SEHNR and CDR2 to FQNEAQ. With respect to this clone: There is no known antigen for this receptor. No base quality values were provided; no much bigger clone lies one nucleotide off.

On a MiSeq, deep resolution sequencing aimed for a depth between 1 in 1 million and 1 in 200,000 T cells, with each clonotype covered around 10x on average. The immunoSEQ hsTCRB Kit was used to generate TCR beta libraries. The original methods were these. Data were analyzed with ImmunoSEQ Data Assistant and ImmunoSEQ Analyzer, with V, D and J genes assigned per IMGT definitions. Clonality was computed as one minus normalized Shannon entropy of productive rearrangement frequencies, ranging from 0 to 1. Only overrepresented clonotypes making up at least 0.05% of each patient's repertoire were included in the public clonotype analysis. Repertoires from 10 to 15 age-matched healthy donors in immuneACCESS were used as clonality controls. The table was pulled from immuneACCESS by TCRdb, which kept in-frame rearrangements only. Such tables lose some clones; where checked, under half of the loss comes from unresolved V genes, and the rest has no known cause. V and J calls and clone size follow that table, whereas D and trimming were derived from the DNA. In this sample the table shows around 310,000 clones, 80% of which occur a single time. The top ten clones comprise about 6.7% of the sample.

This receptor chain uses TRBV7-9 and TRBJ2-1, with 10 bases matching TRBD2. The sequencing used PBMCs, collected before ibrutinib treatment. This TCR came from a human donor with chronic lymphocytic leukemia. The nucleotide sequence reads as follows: TGTGCCAGCAGCTTATTATCTAGCGGGAGCTACAATGAGCAGTTCTTC. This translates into CASSLLSSGSYNEQFF.